This T cell receptor beta chain is drawn from a study of T cell responses to AZD1222 COVID-19 vaccine. Notes on the study in general: The donors showed a predominance of white British ancestry and of females, with possible underestimation of clonal diversity. Two doses of AZD1222 preceded a rise in Spike-specific TCR breadth and depth. The CD4 TCRs associated with vaccination extended across spike and predominated at 160-218 and 743-854.

The trim removed 8 bases at V and 4 bases at J, leaving 10 bases unmatched. The CDR3 has 15 residues. CDR1 and CDR2 (germline): SNHLY, FYNNEI. Produced via immunoSEQ multiplex PCR; TCRdb's table is partial and in-frame only. This sample has tens of thousands of clones, with under 95% found just once. Timing groups of about 4 and about 12 weeks for second doses were pooled. About this clone itself: No antigen is known for it.

This chain uses TRBV2 with TRBJ2-1, with 8 bases lining up with TRBD2. This specimen was peripheral blood, taken 28 days after the second AZD1222 dose. The sequence came from an adult who received the AZD1222 COVID-19 vaccine. The CDR3 protein is CASPREAGEYNEQFF. The CDR3, as DNA: TGTGCCAGCCCCCGGGAAGCGGGAGAGTACAATGAGCAGTTCTTC.